This T cell receptor (beta chain) was profiled in a study of T-cell reconstitution after alpha-beta-depleted transplantation in children. Unique molecular identifiers were built into the TCRbeta library. TCRdb analysed the PCR reads with MiXCR anew, one entry per CDR3 protein. The repertoire includes about a million distinct CDR3 sequences, about 29% of them detected once, and over 25% sits in the top ten. CDR3 size: 16 residues. V lost 4 bases to trimming and J lost 0 bases; unmatched junction nucleotides: 5. The germline V gene has CDR1 SQVTM and CDR2 ANQGSEA. Study-wide points: After transplant, high TCRbeta diversity at day 60 in some patients arose from surviving recipient T cells and thymic progenitors.

A remark on this clonotype: What it binds is not known.

The chain is built from TRBV29-1 and TRBJ2-7; 14 nucleotides align to TRBD2. This sequence originates from a boy in the first two years of life who had a stem cell transplant for SCID, so the T cells may come from the graft donor. The sample here was PBMCs, mostly from graft donor cells, taken 360 days after TCRalphabeta/CD19-depleted stem cell transplant. The CDR3 DNA is TGCAGCGTTGGGGGACTAGCGGGGGCCTCCTCCTACGAGCAGTACTTC. Translating it yields CSVGGLAGASSYEQYF.